The 31 T cell receptor beta chains below were found in one sample sequenced in a study of CD8+ T cells in alopecia areata. The treatment was: oral pan-JAK inhibitor, 5-10 mg twice daily. RNA extraction and reverse transcription yielded cDNA as sequencing template. Only in-frame clones appear in the TCRdb table, and some are missing; sequencing was by immunoSEQ multiplex PCR. The data contain approximately 210,000 clones, approximately 60% of them seen just once; the ten biggest clones take up 3% to 3.5%. The sequencing used CD4+ T cells sorted from blood, collected at week 4, from a patient treated with tofacitinib. The receptors were gathered from a human donor with alopecia areata.

This rearrangement joins TRBV5-1 to TRBJ1-4; TRBD1 aligns across 8 bases. There are 14 residues in the CDR3. The V and J ends lost 3 bases and 6 bases, in that order; junction bases with no gene match: 4. The germline V gene has CDR1 SGHRS and CDR2 YFSETQ. The CDR3 region has the DNA TGCGCCAGCAGCTCGGGACAGGACTATGAAAAACTGTTTTTT. Protein: CASSSGQDYEKLFF.

The genes are TRBV28 and TRBJ1-2; tentatively, D is TRBD1 (6 bases). Between the trimmed V and J ends, which lost 3 bases and 7 bases, there was a span of 15 bases. Germline CDR1 is MDHEN and CDR2 is SYDVKM. The CDR3 totals 14 residues. DNA of the CDR3: TGTGCCAGCAGTTTTTCCGACAGGATTTTTGGCTACACCTTC. Protein: CASSFSDRIFGYTF.

The J gene is TRBJ1-1, the V gene TRBV23-1; perhaps TRBD1 as D (5 bases). TRBV23-1 has ORF status, its function being uncertain. This CDR3 comprises 14 residues. Deletions cut 4 bases from V and 4 bases from J, with 13 bases between. CDR3 amino acids: CASSLGRGGTEAFF. The CDR3 coding sequence is TGCGCCAGCAGTCTTGGACGGGGGGGCACTGAAGCTTTCTTT.

The chain recombines TRBV27 with TRBJ2-7; the D is unclear. The germline CDR1 and CDR2 sequences are MNHEY and SMNVEV (reference sequence). The V end was cut by 0 bases, the J end by 3 bases, with 15 bases between. There are 16 residues in the CDR3. CDR3 region: CASSLSQLRSNYEQYF. In DNA form, the CDR3 reads TGTGCCAGCAGTTTATCTCAGCTTCGGTCCAACTACGAGCAGTACTTC.

In its sample, this clone was seen a few times. The CDR3 spells CASSPGPFDKNTGELFF. The DNA of the CDR3 is TGTGCCAGCAGCCCCGGGCCTTTCGATAAGAACACCGGGGAGCTGTTTTTT. The V call is TRBV11-2, the J call TRBJ2-2; D is unclear. Germline V gives CDR1 SGHAT, CDR2 FQNNGV. This CDR3 is 17 amino acids long. V lost 5 bases to trimming and J lost 1 base, with 17 bases between them.

This clone turned up a few times. This chain uses TRBV28 with TRBJ2-5; the D call may be TRBD1 or TRBD2 (5 bases each). Trimming removed 0 bases at V and 2 bases at J, with 13 bases between. Germline loops: CDR1 MDHEN, CDR2 SYDVKM. The CDR3 is made up of 16 amino acids. The CDR3 reads CASSLWIRDAQETQYF. The CDR3, as DNA: TGTGCCAGCAGTTTATGGATCAGGGACGCTCAAGAGACCCAGTACTTC.

This clone showed up just once. A junction end diverges from the germline sequence, so it may reflect a read error. The V call is TRBV29-1, the J call TRBJ1-5; D is unresolved. The CDR3 covers 12 residues. Germline lookup yields CDR1 SQVTM and CDR2 ANQGSEA. The CDR3 bases are TGCAGCGTTAAAGAGATGGATCAGCCCCAGCATTTT. This gives the protein CSVKEMDQPQHF.

DNA for the CDR3: TGCAGCGTGGAGGTCAGGGGCAAGAACACTGAAGCTTTCTTT. It codes for CSVEVRGKNTEAFF. V is TRBV29-1 and J is TRBJ1-1, with D possibly being TRBD1 (6 bases). CDR1 and CDR2 (germline): SQVTM, ANQGSEA. The V end lost 6 bases, the J end lost 1 base, and 15 bases lay between the germline ends. The CDR3 has 14 residues.

This rearrangement joins TRBV7-9 to TRBJ1-2; 7 nucleotides agree with TRBD1. Per germline, CDR1 SEHNR and CDR2 FQNEAQ (reference sequence). The CDR3 extends over 15 amino acids. J was trimmed by 8 bases and V by 4 bases; bases with no gene match: 13. CDR3 amino acids: CASSSLTGIVGGYTF. In nucleotides, the CDR3 is TGTGCCAGCAGCTCGCTGACAGGGATAGTGGGAGGCTACACCTTC. Looking up the rest from reference TRBV7-9 and TRBJ1-2 gives the full variable domain: DTGVSQNPRHKITKRGQNVTFRCDPISEHNRLYWYRQTLGQGPEFLTYFQNEAQLEKSRLLSDRFSAERPKGSFSTLEIQRTEQGDSAMYLCASSSLTGIVGGYTFGSGTRLTVV.

The table lists this clone with a few counts. The chain couples TRBV14 to TRBJ2-1; D may correspond to TRBD1 or TRBD2 (5 bases each). CDR3 length: 15 residues. Looked up from germline, CDR1 is SGHDN and CDR2 is FVKESK. V was pared by 1 base and J by 4 bases, with 11 bases between. CDR3 nucleotides: TGTGCCAGCAGCCAAGTACGGGGCCAATACAATGAGCAGTTCTTC. Translating gives CASSQVRGQYNEQFF.

The gene calls are TRBV5-1 and TRBJ2-5, with D possibly being TRBD1 (6 bases). Germline loops: CDR1 SGHRS, CDR2 YFSETQ. With 1 base removed from V and 1 base from J, the gap between germline ends came to 8 bases. This CDR3 has 14 amino acids. CDR3 nucleotide sequence: TGCGCCAGCAGCTTGCTGGGGGCCCAAGAGACCCAGTACTTC. Protein sequence: CASSLLGAQETQYF.

The V gene is TRBV29-1, the J gene TRBJ2-5; D remains unclear. This CDR3 spans 11 amino acids. The germline V and J ends were trimmed by 6 bases and 5 bases, with 10 bases remaining between them. CDR1 is SQVTM, CDR2 ANQGSEA, per germline. CDR3 DNA: TGCAGCGTGGCTCCCGGGGAGACCCAGTACTTC. Amino acids: CSVAPGETQYF.

This clone was seen a handful of times. V gene TRBV29-1 combines with J gene TRBJ2-7, with D tentatively TRBD2 (6 bases). V shed 3 bases and J shed 5 bases, with 20 bases lying between them. CDR1 and CDR2 from the germline V gene are SQVTM and ANQGSEA. The CDR3 covers 15 residues. CDR3 region: CSVDGGTLTVHEQYF. The CDR3 bases are TGCAGCGTTGATGGCGGGACCCTAACCGTCCACGAGCAGTACTTC.

The chain joins TRBV6-5 to TRBJ1-6; TRBD1 might be the D (5 bases). Trimming shortened V by 2 bases and J by 6 bases, and 8 bases separated the two germline ends. This CDR3 comprises 14 residues. Germline values: CDR1 MNHEY, CDR2 SVGAGI. In DNA, the CDR3 is TGTGCCAGCAGTTACGGGGGGGGTAATTCACCCCTCCACTTT. It specifies CASSYGGGNSPLHF.

In its sample, this clone was seen once. This chain joins TRBV30 and TRBJ1-5, with a possible D match to TRBD1 (5 bases). The germline gives CDR1 GTSNPN, CDR2 SVGIG (reference sequence). This CDR3 contains 16 residues. V was shortened by 2 bases and J by 0 bases, with 14 bases between the two germline ends. The CDR3 coding sequence is TGTGCCTGGAGTCGTACGTGGGGGTATAGCAATCAGCCCCAGCATTTT. Protein sequence: CAWSRTWGYSNQPQHF.

This chain connects TRBV29-1 to TRBJ2-1; the match to TRBD2 covers 12 bases. CDR3 length: 15 residues. The germline V gene has CDR1 SQVTM and CDR2 ANQGSEA. V shed 1 base, J shed 8 bases, and the junction held 6 bases outside the gene matches. The CDR3 nucleotides read TGCAGCGTTGAAGGGCTAGCGGGGGGGCCTCATGAGCAGTTCTTC. It is translated as CSVEGLAGGPHEQFF.

The J gene is TRBJ1-6, the V gene TRBV7-9, with 7 bases aligning to TRBD1. The CDR3 extends over 17 amino acids. J was trimmed by 1 base and V by 6 bases; bases with no gene match: 9. Germline V gene sequence: CDR1 SEHNR, CDR2 FQNEAQ (reference sequence). Here the CDR3 DNA reads TGTGCCAGCAGAAGCGCACCACAGGGGTCCTATAATTCACCCCTCCACTTT. Translated: CASRSAPQGSYNSPLHF.

This clone was found a few times. The genes are TRBV5-1 and TRBJ2-7; D could derive from TRBD1 or TRBD2 (6 bases each). V dropped 0 bases and J dropped 3 bases, with 13 bases sitting between them. CDR1 is SGHRS and CDR2 is YFSETQ in the germline V gene. This CDR3 is built from 15 residues. The CDR3 DNA is TGCGCCAGCAGCTTGGATAACGGAGGGGGCTACGAGCAGTACTTC. Protein: CASSLDNGGGYEQYF.

The chain couples TRBV11-2 to TRBJ2-3; D is unclear. The germline CDR1 and CDR2 sequences are SGHAT and FQNNGV. Trimming pared 5 bases from V and 6 bases from J, leaving 12 bases between. This CDR3 has 13 amino acids. The CDR3 loop is CASSLSPGDTQYF. The CDR3 coding sequence is TGTGCCAGCAGCCTAAGCCCTGGGGATACGCAGTATTTT.

The chain has TRBV7-9 and TRBJ2-7; D gene ambiguous. Germline V CDR1 and CDR2: SEHNR, FQNEAQ (reference sequence). V was trimmed by 2 bases and J by 5 bases, leaving 7 bases between them. This CDR3 is 12 amino acids long. CDR3 coding DNA: TGTGCCAGCAGCTTACTGGGGAACGAGCAGTACTTC. This encodes CASSLLGNEQYF.

The genes are TRBV2 and TRBJ2-4; D might be TRBD2 (7 bases). Trimming left V 3 bases short and J 9 bases short, with 15 bases between. The CDR3 is 14 residues long. Per germline, CDR1 SNHLY and CDR2 FYNNEI. CDR3 coding DNA: TGTGCCAGCAGTGACGGCAGGGGCGGGAGCATTCAGTACTTC. This sequence encodes CASSDGRGGSIQYF.

V is TRBV29-1 and J is TRBJ1-1, with D tentatively TRBD1 (5 bases). The CDR3 is 16 residues long. V shed 6 bases and J shed 2 bases, with 22 bases lying between them. Germline lookup yields CDR1 SQVTM and CDR2 ANQGSEA. The CDR3 reads CSVATLQGSINTEAFF. CDR3 in DNA: TGCAGCGTAGCGACTCTTCAGGGAAGCATAAACACTGAAGCTTTCTTT.

With respect to this clone: Other DNA sequences in this sample translate to the same CDR3. The chain combines TRBV28 with TRBJ1-1; the D gene is possibly TRBD1 (5 bases). This CDR3 spans 11 amino acids. CDR1 is MDHEN and CDR2 is SYDVKM in the germline V gene. The V and J ends lost 3 bases and 8 bases respectively, with 7 bases between them. As DNA, the CDR3 is TGTGCCAGCAGTTTTTGGGGGGAAGCTTTCTTT. This codes for CASSFWGEAFF.

The table lists this clone with a count of one. The rearrangement uses TRBV4-1 and TRBJ2-2; TRBD1 aligns across 8 bases. Germline V gene sequence: CDR1 MGHRA, CDR2 YSYEKL. Unmatched junction bases numbered 4, after V lost 1 base and J lost 0 bases. This CDR3 is 17 amino acids long. CDR3 amino acids: CASSQGDRFANTGELFF. In nucleotides, the CDR3 is TGCGCCAGCAGCCAAGGGGACAGGTTCGCGAACACCGGGGAGCTGTTTTTT.

The CDR3 nucleotides are TGTGCCAGCAGCTCCTTGAGTATAGCCAACACCGGGGAGCTGTTTTTT. This gives the protein CASSSLSIANTGELFF. V gene TRBV7-8 combines with J gene TRBJ2-2; no clear D gene. Trimming removed 4 bases from V and 2 bases from J, with 14 bases in between. The CDR3 has 16 amino acids. The germline V gene has CDR1 SGHVS and CDR2 FQNEAQ.

J is TRBJ2-7 and V is TRBV4-2; tentatively, D is TRBD1 (6 bases). Deletions cut 0 bases from V and 3 bases from J, with 18 bases between. From germline, CDR1 is LGHNA and CDR2 YNFKEQ. The CDR3 contains 17 residues. Here the CDR3 reads CASSQEGAVAGSYEQYF. The CDR3 DNA is TGTGCCAGCAGCCAAGAGGGGGCAGTGGCAGGGAGCTACGAGCAGTACTTC.

The CDR3 nucleotides are TGTGCCTGGAGTGTAATAGCGGGGCTTTCCACCGGGGAGCTGTTTTTT. This sequence encodes CAWSVIAGLSTGELFF. The chain employs TRBV30 and TRBJ2-2; 8 nucleotides line up with TRBD2. The CDR3 loop spans 16 amino acids. CDR1 and CDR2 (germline): GTSNPN, SVGIG (reference sequence). The V segment lost 0 bases and the J segment 4 bases; nucleotides outside the gene matches: 7.

The chain employs TRBV5-1 and TRBJ1-6, with unresolved D. V was shortened by 0 bases and J by 13 bases, with 11 bases between the two germline ends. This CDR3 is 13 amino acids long. The germline gives CDR1 SGHRS, CDR2 YFSETQ. The CDR3 sequence is CASSLEPALPLHF. The DNA of the CDR3 is TGCGCCAGCAGCTTGGAGCCAGCGTTGCCCCTCCACTTT.

A few counts support this clone. The chain links TRBV6-5 to TRBJ1-2; D gene unclear. Between the trimmed V and J ends, which lost 5 bases and 6 bases, there was a span of 16 bases. Looked up from germline, CDR1 is MNHEY and CDR2 is SVGAGI. CDR3 length: 14 residues. The CDR3, as DNA: TGTGCCAGCAGTGTGAGAGACACCCTTCATGGCTACACCTTC. Encoded protein: CASSVRDTLHGYTF.

This sequence joins TRBV10-3 and TRBJ2-7; 8 bases match TRBD1. The CDR3 runs to 14 residues. V lost 3 bases, J lost 6 bases, and 7 bases stayed unmatched. Germline V gene sequence: CDR1 ENHRY, CDR2 SYGVKD. DNA of the CDR3: TGTGCCATCAGTGATTCATCAGGGGGCAGCGAGCAGTACTTC. This codes for CAISDSSGGSEQYF.

The chain joins TRBV6-6 to TRBJ1-2; possibly TRBD1 for D (6 bases). V lost 5 bases to trimming and J lost 1 base, with 17 bases between them. This CDR3 region has 16 residues. Germline-derived CDR1 and CDR2 are MNHNY and SVGAGI (reference sequence). In nucleotides, the CDR3 is TGTGCCAGCAGTACCCCCGGGGGGCCCAATAACTATGGCTACACCTTC. Protein product: CASSTPGGPNNYGYTF.